This paragraph reports one T cell receptor beta chain. Its antigen is still unknown. The record has no base qualities; no much larger clone is one base away. Looking up the germline V gene (reference sequence) yields CDR1 MNHEY and CDR2 SMNVEV. The CDR3, cysteine through phenylalanine, is 14 amino acids long. Only CDR3 DNA is held: 42 bases, read in frame from base 1. V and J lose 5 bases and 3 bases, and a span of 14 bases separates them. RNA was extracted using the RNeasy kit, and about 0.5 to 1 microgram was reverse transcribed with random hexamers. TCR beta CDR3 regions were amplified with the immunoSEQ multiplex PCR assay covering 54 Vbeta and 13 Jbeta segments. To correct PCR amplification bias, a synthetic template baseline was used for both primer optimization and computational correction. The source study handled its data this way. Reads were annotated to V, D and J genes per IMGT and analyzed with immunoSEQ Analyzer, keeping only productive sequences. Clonality was calculated as one minus the Shannon entropy normalized by log2 of the number of productive unique sequences. For each patient and control, public and private clones were evaluated among the 100 most prevalent clones. Susac-specific clones were defined as absent from healthy and MS cohorts, some 1,000 published viral clones and other ImmuneACCESS disease sequences. TCRdb trimmed the raw reads at Q25, called clones with MiXCR and kept productive beta chains. Rows are combined by CDR3 protein, so each entry shows the most common genes and DNA. It is TCRdb's table, rather than the study itself, that gives the V and J calls and clone size. In all, the sample holds some 170,000 distinct CDR3 sequences, and about 95% of those were seen once. 0.1% of the sample belongs to the ten largest clones.

The sample is drawn from a study of CD8 T cells in Susac syndrome (dated 2019 in TCRdb). Regarding the complete study: The study used repertoire sequencing to test whether antigen drove CD8+ T cell activation and differentiation in Susac syndrome.

Peripheral blood CD8+ and CD4+ T cells from healthy donors, Susac syndrome patients and multiple sclerosis patients were profiled by high-throughput TCR beta sequencing. The healthy donors served as controls matched for age and sex. Bulk CD8+ and CD4+ T cells were purified by magnetic negative isolation, while CD8+ TEMRA cells were enriched using FACS. Blood was drawn into EDTA tubes, processed within 24 hours, and PBMCs were isolated by density gradient centrifugation. PBMCs destined for TCR sequencing were cryopreserved in liquid nitrogen and later thawed in a 37 °C water bath. The sorted or isolated CD4+, CD8+ and CD8+ TEMRA cells reached a purity of at least 90%. Study-level results and caveats: The TCR sequencing and HLA analysis was acknowledged to have included a relatively small number of individuals.

The sequence is built from TRBV27 and TRBJ2-7, with the D segment identity uncertain. This TCR was recovered from a human donor in good health. Source material: CD4+ T cells from PBMCs. The CDR3 reads as follows: CASSLQGPDYEQYF. The DNA reads as follows: TGTGCCAGCAGTCTCCAAGGTCCTGACTACGAGCAGTACTTC.